The 20 T cell receptor beta chains presented below share a single source sample, sequenced in a study of T cell repertoires in cytomegalovirus infection. MiXCR was run by TCRdb on the reads, yielding one entry per CDR3 protein. The sample lists roughly 280,000 distinct CDR3 sequences, approximately 14% occurring once. The sequencing input was PBMCs. The receptor set was obtained from a human donor in good health (CMV status not recorded). Some clones in this sample may be carry-over from other donors' samples.

This clonotype came up a few times. This chain uses TRBV6-5 with TRBJ2-3; D call uncertain. There are 10 residues in the CDR3. The V and J ends lost 8 bases and 5 bases respectively, with 5 bases between them. The V gene's germline CDR1 is MNHEY and CDR2 SVGAGI. Here the CDR3 DNA reads TGTGCCAGCGGCCTAGATACGCAGTATTTT. Its protein product is CASGLDTQYF.

The rearrangement uses TRBV9 and TRBJ2-1; D remains ambiguous. CDR1 and CDR2 from the germline V gene are SGDLS and YYNGEE. This CDR3 comprises 14 residues. The V and J ends lost 0 bases and 13 bases respectively, with 17 bases between them. The DNA for the CDR3 is TGTGCCAGCAGCGTAGAGGGTGTCCTACATAGCCAGTTCTTC. Its translation is CASSVEGVLHSQFF.

This clonotype was picked up many times. The chain combines TRBV12-3 or TRBV12-4 with TRBJ2-1; D might be TRBD1 (5 bases). V was shortened by 5 bases and J by 4 bases, with 9 bases between the two germline ends. CDR3 length: 13 residues. Here the CDR3 reads CASSLQGYNEQFF. For the CDR3, the DNA is TGTGCCAGCAGTCTTCAGGGTTACAATGAGCAGTTCTTC.

This clonotype was recorded a few times. CDR3 protein: CSALKAKNIQYF. The CDR3 bases are TGCAGCGCTTTAAAAGCCAAAAACATTCAGTACTTC. The rearrangement joins TRBV29-1 to TRBJ2-4; D not resolved. CDR3 length: 12 amino acids. Deletions cut 7 bases from V and 0 bases from J, with 7 bases between. The germline V gene encodes CDR1 SQVTM and CDR2 ANQGSEA.

This clonotype has at least ten counts. The J gene is TRBJ2-3, the V gene TRBV12-3 or TRBV12-4; TRBD2 agrees at 9 bases. V lost 5 bases, J lost 0 bases, and 9 bases stayed unmatched. The CDR3 runs to 17 residues. CDR3 amino acids: CASSLRLADHSTDTQYF. Written as DNA, the CDR3 is TGTGCCAGCAGTCTAAGACTAGCGGATCACAGCACAGATACGCAGTATTTT.

This clonotype was observed many times. This chain connects TRBV12-3 or TRBV12-4 to TRBJ1-3; the D is unclear. The CDR3 has 15 residues. V shed 3 bases and J shed 0 bases, with 9 bases lying between them. CDR3 amino acids: CASSFRDISGNTIYF. For the CDR3, the DNA is TGTGCCAGCAGTTTCCGCGATATCTCTGGAAACACCATATATTTT.

This clonotype appeared many times. The chain uses TRBV7-2 and TRBJ1-5; maybe TRBD1 (5 bases). This CDR3 spans 12 amino acids. V was clipped by 5 bases and J by 7 bases, with 9 bases between them. Per the germline V gene, CDR1 is SGHTA and CDR2 is FQGNSA. CDR3: CASSRWGQPQHF. In DNA form, the CDR3 reads TGTGCCAGCAGCCGGTGGGGGCAGCCCCAGCATTTT. Looking up the rest from reference TRBV7-2 and TRBJ1-5 gives the full variable domain: GAGVSQSPSNKVTEKGKDVELRCDPISGHTALYWYRQSLGQGLEFLIYFQGNSAPDKSGLPSDRFSAERTGGSVSTLTIQRTQQEDSAVYLCASSRWGQPQHFGDGTRLSIL.

This clonotype was detected many times. The chain is built from TRBV7-2 and TRBJ2-7; no clear D. Germline lookup yields CDR1 SGHTA and CDR2 FQGNSA. The CDR3 contains 14 residues. Trimming left V 3 bases short and J 3 bases short, with 12 bases between. The CDR3 bases are TGTGCCAGCAGCTTCCAAGCATCCGACTACGAGCAGTACTTC. Its translation is CASSFQASDYEQYF.

The rearrangement joins TRBV5-1 to TRBJ1-1; D might be TRBD1 (6 bases). The CDR3 extends over 14 amino acids. V was trimmed by 5 bases and J by 2 bases, leaving 13 bases between them. The germline V gene has CDR1 SGHRS and CDR2 YFSETQ. The CDR3, as DNA: TGCGCCAGCAGATTACAGGGTAGTAACACTGAAGCTTTCTTT. Its translation: CASRLQGSNTEAFF.

This clonotype was found a few times. This chain connects TRBV7-9 to TRBJ1-1; no clear D gene. The germline CDR1 and CDR2 sequences are SEHNR and FQNEAQ (reference sequence). The ends were cut back, 4 bases at V and 7 bases at J, with 16 bases in the middle. The CDR3 extends over 14 amino acids. Written as DNA, the CDR3 is TGTGCCAGCAGCTCCACCTGGGAGGGCGATGAAGCTTTCTTT. The encoded protein is CASSSTWEGDEAFF.

This clonotype has at least ten counts. V usage is TRBV14 and J usage is TRBJ2-7, with D possibly being TRBD1 (6 bases). CDR1 is SGHDN and CDR2 is FVKESK in the germline V gene. V gave up 4 bases and J gave up 7 bases, with 29 bases separating them. CDR3 length: 18 residues. CDR3 nucleotides: TGTGCCAGCAGCCCGATTTATCATACCCAGGCAGGGGTAGGGGAGCAGTACTTC. Translating gives CASSPIYHTQAGVGEQYF. The complete variable domain, with remaining parts taken from reference TRBV14 and TRBJ2-7, reads EAGVTQFPSHSVIEKGQTVTLRCDPISGHDNLYWYRRVMGKEIKFLLHFVKESKQDESGMPNNRFLAERTGGTYSTLKVQPAELEDSGVYFCASSPIYHTQAGVGEQYFGPGTRLTVT.

This clonotype has ten or more counts. The V and J genes are TRBV6-2 or TRBV6-3 and TRBJ1-1; no clear D. The CDR3 runs 14 residues. The germline V gene has CDR1 MNHEY and CDR2 SVGEGT. V was shortened by 5 bases and J by 4 bases, with 14 bases between the two germline ends. The CDR3 bases are TGTGCCAGCAGTGACCTAGGGAGCGTCACTGAAGCTTTCTTT. Translating gives CASSDLGSVTEAFF.

The chain recombines TRBV20-1 with TRBJ1-2; no clear D gene. The V and J ends lost 1 base and 5 bases respectively, with 5 bases between them. The CDR3 loop spans 11 amino acids. CDR1 and CDR2 (germline): DFQATT, SNEGSKA (reference sequence). DNA for the CDR3: TGCAGTGCTAGAGGGGAGTATGGCTACACCTTC. Protein product: CSARGEYGYTF.

This clonotype was observed many times. This rearrangement joins TRBV2 to TRBJ1-3, with 7 bases matching TRBD1. The CDR3 extends over 15 amino acids. CDR1 and CDR2 (germline): SNHLY, FYNNEI. Losses at the gene ends were 8 bases for V and 0 bases for J; bases not matched to a gene: 7. The CDR3 nucleotides read TGTGCCAGCCGAGCGGGACAGTTCTCTGGAAACACCATATATTTT. Amino acid sequence: CASRAGQFSGNTIYF.

The sample holds a few counts of this clonotype. V gene TRBV2 combines with J gene TRBJ1-1; 7 bases map to TRBD1. V shed 6 bases and J 1 base; nucleotides not matched to a gene: 5. CDR1 and CDR2 (germline): SNHLY, FYNNEI. The CDR3 runs 14 residues. CDR3 sequence: CASSQRTGNTEAFF. In nucleotides, the CDR3 is TGTGCCAGCAGCCAGAGGACAGGGAACACTGAAGCTTTCTTT. The variable domain in full, completed from reference TRBV2 and TRBJ1-1, reads EPEVTQTPSHQVTQMGQEVILRCVPISNHLYFYWYRQILGQKVEFLVSFYNNEISEKSEIFDDQFSVERPDGSNFTLKIRSTKLEDSAMYFCASSQRTGNTEAFFGQGTRLTVV.

This clonotype was observed at least ten times. The rearrangement uses TRBV7-9 and TRBJ2-7; TRBD2 agrees at 14 bases. The CDR3 extends over 16 amino acids. From germline, CDR1 is SEHNR and CDR2 FQNEAQ (reference sequence). V was pared by 5 bases and J by 2 bases, with 5 bases of the junction left unmatched. CDR3 amino acids: CASSLGLAGDAYEQYF. In DNA form, the CDR3 reads TGTGCCAGCAGCCTGGGACTAGCGGGGGACGCCTACGAGCAGTACTTC.

This clonotype was counted ten times or more. This sequence joins TRBV15 and TRBJ1-5; D remains ambiguous. Trimming stripped 5 bases from V and 3 bases from J, with 11 bases between. This CDR3 region has 14 residues. Germline lookup yields CDR1 LNHNV and CDR2 YYDKDF (reference sequence). CDR3 in amino acids: CATSVQEINQPQHF. CDR3 nucleotide sequence: TGTGCCACCAGCGTCCAGGAGATCAATCAGCCCCAGCATTTT.

The chain is built from TRBV12-3 or TRBV12-4 and TRBJ2-7, with D possibly being TRBD2 (6 bases). The CDR3 consists of 14 residues. Trimming cost V 3 bases and J 3 bases, with 12 bases left between them. DNA for the CDR3: TGTGCCAGCAGTTTCGGGGGTCTTAACTACGAGCAGTACTTC. Its protein is CASSFGGLNYEQYF.

This clonotype has a count of ten or more. The rearrangement joins TRBV11-2 to TRBJ2-7; 7 bases line up with TRBD1. CDR1 is SGHAT and CDR2 is FQNNGV in the germline V gene. The CDR3 is 14 residues long. V lost 3 bases, J lost 6 bases, and 8 bases stayed unmatched. The CDR3 DNA follows: TGTGCCAGCAGCTTTAGGACAGGCAGCGGCGAGCAGTACTTC. Amino acid sequence: CASSFRTGSGEQYF.

The gene calls are TRBV6-5 and TRBJ2-1; 10 positions match TRBD2. The CDR3 extends over 13 amino acids. CDR1 and CDR2 from the germline V gene are MNHEY and SVGAGI. V gave up 5 bases and J gave up 9 bases; unmatched junction bases: 4. The CDR3 here is CASSRVAGGEQFF. The CDR3 DNA reads TGTGCCAGCAGTAGGGTAGCGGGAGGTGAGCAGTTCTTC.